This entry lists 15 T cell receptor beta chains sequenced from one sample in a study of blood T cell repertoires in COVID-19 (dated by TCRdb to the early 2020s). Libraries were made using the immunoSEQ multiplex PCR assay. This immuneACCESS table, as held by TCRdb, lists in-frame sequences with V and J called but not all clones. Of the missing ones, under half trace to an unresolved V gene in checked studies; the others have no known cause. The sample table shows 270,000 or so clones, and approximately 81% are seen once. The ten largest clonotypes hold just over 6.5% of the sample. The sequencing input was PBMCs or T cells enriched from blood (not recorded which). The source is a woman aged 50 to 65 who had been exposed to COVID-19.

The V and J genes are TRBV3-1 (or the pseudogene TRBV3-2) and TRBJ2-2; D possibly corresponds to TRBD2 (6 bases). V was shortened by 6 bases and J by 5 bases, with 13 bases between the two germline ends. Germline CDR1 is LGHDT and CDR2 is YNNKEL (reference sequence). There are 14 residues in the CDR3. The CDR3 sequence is CASSHWGETGELFF. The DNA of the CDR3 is TGTGCCAGCAGTCACTGGGGGGAAACCGGGGAGCTGTTTTTT.

This chain's CDR3 is CASRFGGDSGANVLTF. The CDR3 nucleotides read TGCGCCAGCAGGTTTGGAGGGGACTCTGGGGCCAACGTCCTGACTTTC. The J gene is TRBJ2-6, the V gene TRBV5-1, with D perhaps matching TRBD2 (6 bases). CDR1 and CDR2 from the germline V gene are SGHRS and YFSETQ. CDR3 length: 16 residues. V shed 5 bases and J shed 0 bases, with 12 bases lying between them.

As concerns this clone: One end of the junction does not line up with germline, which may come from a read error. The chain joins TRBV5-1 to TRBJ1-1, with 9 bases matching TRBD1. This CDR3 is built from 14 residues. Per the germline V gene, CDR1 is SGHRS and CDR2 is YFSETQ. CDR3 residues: CAGSLGQGNTEAFF. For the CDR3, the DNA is TGCGCCGGCAGCTTGGGACAGGGGAACACTGAAGCTTTCTTT.

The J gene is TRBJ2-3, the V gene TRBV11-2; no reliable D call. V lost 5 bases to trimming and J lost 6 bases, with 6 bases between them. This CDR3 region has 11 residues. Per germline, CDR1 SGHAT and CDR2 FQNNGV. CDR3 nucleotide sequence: TGTGCCAGCAGCCCCCGGGATACGCAGTATTTT. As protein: CASSPRDTQYF.

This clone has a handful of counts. CDR3: CASSLGGVTTNEKLFF. CDR3 DNA: TGTGCCAGCAGCTTAGGGGGCGTTACAACTAATGAAAAACTGTTTTTT. The chain uses TRBV11-2 and TRBJ1-4; perhaps TRBD1 as D (5 bases). This CDR3 spans 16 amino acids. Germline V lookup: CDR1 SGHAT, CDR2 FQNNGV. Trimming removed 1 base from V and 0 bases from J, with 9 bases in between.

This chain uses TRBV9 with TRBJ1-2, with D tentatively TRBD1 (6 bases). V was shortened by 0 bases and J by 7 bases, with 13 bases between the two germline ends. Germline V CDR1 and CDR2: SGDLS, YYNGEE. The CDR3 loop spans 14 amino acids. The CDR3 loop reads CASSVVGASSGYTF. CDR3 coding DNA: TGTGCCAGCAGCGTAGTGGGGGCGTCCTCTGGCTACACCTTC.

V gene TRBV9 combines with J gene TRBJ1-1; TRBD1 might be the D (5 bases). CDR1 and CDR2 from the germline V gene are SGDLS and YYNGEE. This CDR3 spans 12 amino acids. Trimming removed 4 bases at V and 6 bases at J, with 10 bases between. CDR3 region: CASSSAGPEAFF. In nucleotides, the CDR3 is TGTGCCAGCAGCTCGGCGGGGCCTGAAGCTTTCTTT.

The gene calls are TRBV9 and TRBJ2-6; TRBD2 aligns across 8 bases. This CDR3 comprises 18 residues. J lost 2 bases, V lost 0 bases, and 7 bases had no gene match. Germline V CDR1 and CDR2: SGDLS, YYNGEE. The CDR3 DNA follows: TGTGCCAGCAGCGTAGGGAGGGCGGGGGGCCCTGGGGCCAACGTCCTGACTTTC. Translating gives CASSVGRAGGPGANVLTF.

The CDR3 loop reads CASKRGTYNEQFF. The CDR3 nucleotides read TGTGCCAGCAAGCGGGGTACTTACAATGAGCAGTTCTTC. The V call is TRBV6-5, the J call TRBJ2-1, with 7 bases identical to TRBD2. The CDR3 sequence is 13 residues long. Trimming cost V 7 bases and J 4 bases; bases outside gene matches: 4. Germline V CDR1 and CDR2: MNHEY, SVGAGI.

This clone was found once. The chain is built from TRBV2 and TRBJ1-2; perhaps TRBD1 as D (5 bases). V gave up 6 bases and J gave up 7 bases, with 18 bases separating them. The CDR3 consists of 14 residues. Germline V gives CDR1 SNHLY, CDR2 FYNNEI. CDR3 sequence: CASSNRGEGSGYTF. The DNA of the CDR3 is TGTGCCAGCAGCAATCGAGGGGAGGGGAGTGGCTACACCTTC.

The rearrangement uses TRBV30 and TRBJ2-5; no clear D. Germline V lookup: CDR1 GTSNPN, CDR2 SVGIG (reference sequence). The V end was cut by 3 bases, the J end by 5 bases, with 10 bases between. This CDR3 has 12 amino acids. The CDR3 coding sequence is TGTGCCTGGAGGGGCGATAGGGAGACCCAGTACTTC. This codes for CAWRGDRETQYF.

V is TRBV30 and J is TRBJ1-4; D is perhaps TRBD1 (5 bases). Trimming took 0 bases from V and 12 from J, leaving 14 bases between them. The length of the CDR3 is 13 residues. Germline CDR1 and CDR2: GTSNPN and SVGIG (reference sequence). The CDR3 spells CAWSVPGRKQLFF. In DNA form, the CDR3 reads TGTGCCTGGAGTGTCCCAGGGCGAAAACAACTGTTTTTT.

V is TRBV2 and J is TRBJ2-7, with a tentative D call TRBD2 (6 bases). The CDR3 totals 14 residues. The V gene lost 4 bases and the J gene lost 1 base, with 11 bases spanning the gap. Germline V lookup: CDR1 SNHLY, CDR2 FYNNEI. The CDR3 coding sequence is TGTGCCAGCAGTGTCTGGAGGGGTTCCTACGAGCAGTACTTC. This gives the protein CASSVWRGSYEQYF. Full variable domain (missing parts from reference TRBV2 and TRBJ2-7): EPEVTQTPSHQVTQMGQEVILRCVPISNHLYFYWYRQILGQKVEFLVSFYNNEISEKSEIFDDQFSVERPDGSNFTLKIRSTKLEDSAMYFCASSVWRGSYEQYFGPGTRLTVT.

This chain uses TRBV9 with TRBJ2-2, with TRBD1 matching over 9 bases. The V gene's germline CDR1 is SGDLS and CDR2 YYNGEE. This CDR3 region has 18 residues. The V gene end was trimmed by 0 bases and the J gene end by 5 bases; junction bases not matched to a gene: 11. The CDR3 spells CASSVAQGTGKQTGELFF. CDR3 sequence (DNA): TGTGCCAGCAGCGTAGCTCAGGGGACAGGGAAGCAAACCGGGGAGCTGTTTTTT.

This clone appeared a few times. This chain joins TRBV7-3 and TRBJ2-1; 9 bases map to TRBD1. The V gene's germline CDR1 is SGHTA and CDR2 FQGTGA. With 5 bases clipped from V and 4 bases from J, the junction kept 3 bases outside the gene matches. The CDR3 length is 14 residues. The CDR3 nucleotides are TGTGCCAGCAGCCCGACAGGGGGGTACAATGAGCAGTTCTTC. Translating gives CASSPTGGYNEQFF. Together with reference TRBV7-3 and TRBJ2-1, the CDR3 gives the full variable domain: GAGVSQTPSNKVTEKGKYVELRCDPISGHTALYWYRQSLGQGPEFLIYFQGTGAADDSGLPNDRFFAVRPEGSVSTLKIQRTERGDSAVYLCASSPTGGYNEQFFGPGTRLTVL.